The 23 T cell receptor beta chains below were found in one sample sequenced in a study of T cell responses to AZD1222 COVID-19 vaccine (dated by TCRdb to about 2021). The protocol used for the library was the immunoSEQ multiplex PCR assay. TCRdb re-hosts the immuneACCESS table, in-frame sequences only. Its copies lack some clones; in the studies checked, an unresolved V gene accounts for under half of them, and the cause for the rest is not known. The sample table records around 130,000 clones; roughly 87% of these occur just once. The ten top clones hold under 6% of the sample. The time point tag for this specimen amounts to: about 28 days (+/-7) after the second vaccine dose. This material consisted of peripheral blood, taken 28 days after the second AZD1222 dose. Every receptor here comes from an adult who received the AZD1222 COVID-19 vaccine.

V is TRBV7-9 and J is TRBJ1-2, with 9 bases lining up with TRBD1. The germline gives CDR1 SEHNR, CDR2 FQNEAQ (reference sequence). CDR3 length: 13 residues. With 5 bases clipped from V and 8 bases from J, the junction kept 6 bases outside the gene matches. The CDR3 region is CASSLRDRDGYTF. The CDR3, as DNA: TGTGCCAGCAGCCTCCGGGACAGGGACGGCTACACCTTC.

This clone appeared a few times. CDR3 loop: CASRRSYEQYF. The DNA for the CDR3 is TGTGCCAGCAGGCGCTCCTACGAGCAGTACTTC. This chain uses TRBV28 with TRBJ2-7; D gene uncertain. V dropped 6 bases and J dropped 0 bases, with 3 bases sitting between them. The CDR3 runs to 11 residues. CDR1 and CDR2 from the germline V gene are MDHEN and SYDVKM.

This clone has only one observation. The V and J genes are TRBV19 and TRBJ2-7; perhaps TRBD1 as D (6 bases). The V gene lost 1 base and the J gene lost 6 bases, with 10 bases spanning the gap. This CDR3 has 13 residues. The germline V gene encodes CDR1 LNHDA and CDR2 SQIVND (reference sequence). Written as DNA, the CDR3 is TGTGCCAGTAGTATAGTACAGGGAACCGAGCAGTACTTC. As protein: CASSIVQGTEQYF.

The chain combines TRBV7-2 with TRBJ1-6, with D unresolved. This CDR3 is 16 amino acids long. The germline gives CDR1 SGHTA, CDR2 FQGNSA. The germline V and J ends were trimmed by 4 bases and 8 bases, with 18 bases remaining between them. CDR3: CASSSPYGELYSPLHF. CDR3 nucleotide sequence: TGTGCCAGCAGCTCCCCTTACGGAGAGTTGTATTCACCCCTCCACTTT.

This clone was recorded only once. The rearrangement joins TRBV14 to TRBJ1-2; 7 bases map to TRBD1. The CDR3 extends over 15 amino acids. CDR1 is SGHDN and CDR2 is FVKESK in the germline V gene. V shed 5 bases and J 9 bases; nucleotides not matched to a gene: 15. The CDR3, as DNA: TGTGCCAGCAGCGAGACAGGGAGAACGATTCCGAGCTACACCTTC. Amino acid sequence: CASSETGRTIPSYTF.

The chain recombines TRBV1 with TRBJ2-5; the DNA was not used to check the table's D call, TRBD2. TRBV1 is classified as a pseudogene. This CDR3 region has 13 residues. The DNA for the CDR3 is TGCACCAGTAACGGGAGGTCACAAGAGACCCAGTACTTC. It codes for CTSNGRSQETQYF.

The J gene is TRBJ2-7, the V gene TRBV12-3 or TRBV12-4; unclear D gene. The germline V and J ends were trimmed by 5 bases and 6 bases, with 14 bases remaining between them. This CDR3 spans 13 amino acids. In nucleotides, the CDR3 is TGTGCCAGCAGTCAACAGCAGGAAGGCGAGCAGTACTTC. It encodes CASSQQQEGEQYF.

The V call is TRBV15, the J call TRBJ1-4; 7 positions match TRBD1. The V segment lost 3 bases and the J segment 2 bases; nucleotides outside the gene matches: 3. The germline CDR1 and CDR2 sequences are LNHNV and YYDKDF (reference sequence). The CDR3 runs 15 residues. CDR3 DNA: TGTGCCACCAGCAGTACAGGGGTGACTAATGAAAAACTGTTTTTT. Translating it yields CATSSTGVTNEKLFF.

The chain combines TRBV19 with TRBJ2-1; no reliable D call. The ends were cut back, 5 bases at V and 5 bases at J, with 13 bases in the middle. The CDR3 runs 14 residues. Germline CDR1 and CDR2: LNHDA and SQIVND (reference sequence). CDR3 loop: CASSHPDWNNEQFF. The CDR3 bases are TGTGCCAGTAGTCATCCTGACTGGAACAATGAGCAGTTCTTC.

This chain connects TRBV28 to TRBJ1-2, with D unclear. Germline CDR1 MDHEN, CDR2 SYDVKM. Trimming took off 2 bases at V and 7 bases at J, with 14 bases between the two ends. The CDR3 runs 14 residues. The CDR3 sequence: CASSLRTGTVGYTF. The CDR3 DNA is TGTGCCAGCAGTTTACGGACGGGCACGGTTGGCTACACCTTC.

This chain uses TRBV5-4 with TRBJ1-2, with 9 bases fitting TRBD1. V shed 1 base, J shed 7 bases, and the junction held 2 bases outside the gene matches. The CDR3 totals 13 residues. Germline V gene lookup returns CDR1 SGHNT and CDR2 YYREEE (reference sequence). CDR3 protein: CASSLTGGGGYTF. CDR3 sequence (DNA): TGTGCCAGCAGCTTGACAGGGGGCGGTGGCTACACCTTC.

This chain links TRBV11-3 with TRBJ1-6, with D possibly being TRBD1 (5 bases). CDR3 length: 13 residues. The germline CDR1 and CDR2 sequences are SGHNT and YENEEA. V lost 5 bases and J 9 bases, leaving 11 bases between the germline ends. As DNA, the CDR3 is TGTGCCAGCAGCCCCTGGGACGGTTCACCCCTCCACTTT. Its translation: CASSPWDGSPLHF.

This clone occurred once. This rearrangement joins TRBV5-1 to TRBJ2-1; D is tentatively TRBD1 or TRBD2 (6 bases each). V was trimmed by 7 bases and J by 2 bases, leaving 10 bases between them. This CDR3 has 13 residues. Germline assignment: CDR1 SGHRS and CDR2 YFSETQ. CDR3 in DNA: TGCGCCAGCGGCGGGACACCCTACAATGAGCAGTTCTTC. Encoded protein: CASGGTPYNEQFF.

This chain joins TRBV5-1 and TRBJ2-1; 12 bases line up with TRBD2. With V trimmed by 2 bases and J by 7 bases, 22 bases remained unmatched. Germline CDR1 and CDR2: SGHRS and YFSETQ. This CDR3 comprises 21 residues. The CDR3 DNA reads as TGCGCCAGCAGCTTTACGGGTGGGGACTCGCTAGCGGGAGGGCCCGGGAATGAGCAGTTCTTC. It codes for CASSFTGGDSLAGGPGNEQFF.

Here the CDR3 DNA reads TGTGCCAGCAGTTTATCATCAGGGGGGAATCAGCCCCAGCATTTT. Its translation is CASSLSSGGNQPQHF. The chain combines TRBV28 with TRBJ1-5; TRBD1 agrees at 7 bases. This CDR3 has 15 amino acids. Per the germline V gene, CDR1 is MDHEN and CDR2 is SYDVKM. Unmatched junction bases numbered 4, after V lost 1 base and J lost 4 bases.

The V gene is TRBV2, the J gene TRBJ2-2; perhaps TRBD1 as D (5 bases). Trimming left V 6 bases short and J 10 bases short, with 15 bases between. The CDR3 is 13 amino acids. Germline V CDR1 and CDR2: SNHLY, FYNNEI. In DNA form, the CDR3 reads TGTGCCAGCAGCGCCCAGGGTATAATGGAGCTGTTTTTT. It yields the protein CASSAQGIMELFF.

This sequence joins TRBV30 and TRBJ2-1; TRBD1 matches 9 bases. CDR1 is GTSNPN, CDR2 SVGIG, per germline (reference sequence). The ends lost 2 bases at V and 3 bases at J; junction bases unmatched: 5. The CDR3 covers 15 residues. CDR3: CAWSTGQGHYNEQFF. CDR3 DNA sequence: TGTGCCTGGAGTACCGGACAGGGGCACTACAATGAGCAGTTCTTC.

The CDR3 DNA reads as TGTGCCAGCAGCTTAGGACAGGGGGCGATAAATTCACCCCTCCACTTT. Translation gives CASSLGQGAINSPLHF. The chain is built from TRBV11-3 and TRBJ1-6, with 10 bases identical to TRBD1. The CDR3 runs to 16 residues. Germline V gene sequence: CDR1 SGHNT, CDR2 YENEEA. V lost 1 base to trimming and J lost 7 bases; unmatched junction nucleotides: 4. Filled out from reference TRBV11-3 and TRBJ1-6, the complete variable domain reads EAGVVQSPRYKIIEKKQPVAFWCNPISGHNTLYWYLQNLGQGPELLIRYENEEAVDDSQLPKDRFSAERLKGVDSTLKIQPAELGDSAVYLCASSLGQGAINSPLHFGNGTRLTVT.

This clone was counted once. The chain joins TRBV5-1 to TRBJ1-1; TRBD1 is a possible D gene (5 bases). From germline, CDR1 is SGHRS and CDR2 YFSETQ. CDR3 length: 14 amino acids. V dropped 7 bases and J dropped 3 bases, with 16 bases sitting between them. CDR3 amino acids: CASDAGSGDTEAFF. The CDR3, as DNA: TGCGCCAGCGATGCAGGGAGCGGCGACACTGAAGCTTTCTTT.

This clone was seen only a few times. This chain links TRBV6-1 with TRBJ1-1; D perhaps matches TRBD1 (5 bases). This CDR3 has 14 residues. Germline CDR1 and CDR2: MNHNS and SASEGT. The V end lost 2 bases, the J end lost 1 base, and 8 bases lay between the germline ends. The CDR3 region has the DNA TGTGCCAGCAGTGAACAGGGCAGGAACACTGAAGCTTTCTTT. It is translated as CASSEQGRNTEAFF.

The chain combines TRBV15 with TRBJ1-5; no firm D call. The CDR3 length is 16 residues. Germline V gene data show CDR1 as LNHNV and CDR2 as YYDKDF (reference sequence). V was shortened by 5 bases and J by 0 bases, with 14 bases between the two germline ends. CDR3 nucleotides: TGTGCCACCAGCGCAAAGCCGGGGTATAGCAATCAGCCCCAGCATTTT. The encoded protein is CATSAKPGYSNQPQHF.

The V call is TRBV3-1 (or the pseudogene TRBV3-2), the J call TRBJ1-1; no definite D call. This CDR3 contains 18 residues. CDR1 LGHDT and CDR2 YNNKEL come from the germline V gene (reference sequence). V was clipped by 1 base and J by 1 base, with 19 bases between them. CDR3: CASSQGHPGSVTNTEAFF. CDR3 nucleotide sequence: TGTGCCAGCAGCCAAGGCCACCCGGGTAGCGTAACGAACACTGAAGCTTTCTTT.

V gene TRBV7-2 combines with J gene TRBJ1-1; D remains ambiguous. Germline CDR1 and CDR2: SGHTA and FQGNSA. This CDR3 region has 13 residues. Trimming took off 5 bases at V and 5 bases at J, with 12 bases between the two ends. CDR3 DNA sequence: TGTGCCAGCAGCCCCCGGAGGGTTACTGAAGCTTTCTTT. This gives the protein CASSPRRVTEAFF.